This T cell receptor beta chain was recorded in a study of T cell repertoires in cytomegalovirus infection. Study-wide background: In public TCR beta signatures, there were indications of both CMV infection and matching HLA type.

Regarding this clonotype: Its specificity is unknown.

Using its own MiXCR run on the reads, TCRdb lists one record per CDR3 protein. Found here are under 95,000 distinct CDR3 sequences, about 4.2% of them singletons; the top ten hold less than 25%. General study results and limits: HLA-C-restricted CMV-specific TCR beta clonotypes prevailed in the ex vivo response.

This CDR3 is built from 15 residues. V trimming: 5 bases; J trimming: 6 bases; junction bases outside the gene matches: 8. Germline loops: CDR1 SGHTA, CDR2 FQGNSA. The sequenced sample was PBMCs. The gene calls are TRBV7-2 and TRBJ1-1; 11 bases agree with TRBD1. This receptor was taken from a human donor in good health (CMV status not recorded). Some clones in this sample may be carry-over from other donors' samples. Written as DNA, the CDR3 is TGTGCCAGCAGCGGAATGGGACAGGGGGGCCCTGAAGCTTTCTTT. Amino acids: CASSGMGQGGPEAFF.